This entry concerns a single T cell receptor (beta chain). TCRdb's copy holds only in-frame clones and misses some; the assay was immunoSEQ multiplex PCR. The repertoire holds fewer than 140,000 clones, with about nine tenths as singletons. This sample stems from a study of T cell changes during pregnancy in multiple sclerosis. The CDR3 loop spans 13 amino acids. Per the germline V gene, CDR1 is SNHLY and CDR2 is FYNNEI. With 1 base removed from V and 1 base from J, the gap between germline ends came to 4 bases. The chain combines TRBV2 with TRBJ1-1; D gene unclear. The starting material was peripheral blood, obtained after pregnancy. The receptor's source is a female donor with multiple sclerosis, enrolled in a pregnancy study. CDR3 DNA sequence: TGTGCCAGCAGTGAAGAGCGGAACACTGAAGCTTTCTTT. Translating it yields CASSEERNTEAFF.